This T cell receptor beta chain was identified during a study of PD-1 blockade in classical Hodgkin lymphoma. Here immunoSEQ multiplex PCR was the method, and the copy in TCRdb shows in-frame clones only, minus some. The sample includes around 7,000 clones, roughly 79% of them seen just once. Time point indicated: newly diagnosed, previously untreated cHL patient sample. Comparators were PBMCs taken from newly diagnosed, untreated classical Hodgkin lymphoma. CDR1 and CDR2 from the germline V gene are SGDLS and YYNGEE. The CDR3 is 15 residues long. Trimming removed 0 bases from V and 8 bases from J, with 17 bases in between. Regarding the study as a whole: With respect to the repertoire differences, their causes, possibly disease activity or prior therapy, remain undefined. In newly diagnosed patients, baseline TCR diversity was reportedly below that of healthy donors.

With regard to this clone: Its antigen is unknown.

The receptor was isolated from a human donor with classical Hodgkin lymphoma. V and J are TRBV9 and TRBJ1-2; D ambiguous. Sequencing was performed on peripheral blood mononuclear cells (PBMCs). The CDR3 DNA follows: TGTGCCAGCAGCGTAGAGGGAAGGGCGTTGGTCGGCTACACCTTC. This translates into CASSVEGRALVGYTF.